Following are 4 T cell receptor beta chains from one sample sequenced in a study of resident and recirculating memory T cells in vitiligo. Method: immunoSEQ multiplex PCR; TCRdb's copy keeps in-frame clones and lacks some. Of 40,000 to 50,000 clones listed, about nine tenths are singletons. Sequenced input: blood. These receptors were taken from a male donor with vitiligo.

The rearrangement uses TRBV30 and TRBJ1-5; no reliable D call. Germline CDR1 is GTSNPN and CDR2 is SVGIG (reference sequence). The CDR3 runs to 15 residues. Between the trimmed V and J ends, which lost 1 base and 3 bases, there was a span of 13 bases. The chain's CDR3 is CAWSGGQWDNQPQHF. CDR3 in DNA: TGTGCCTGGAGTGGAGGGCAGTGGGACAATCAGCCCCAGCATTTT.

This clone was seen once. The chain employs TRBV5-6 and TRBJ2-5, with D perhaps matching TRBD2 (6 bases). Germline CDR1 is SGHDT and CDR2 is YYEEEE. This CDR3 has 14 amino acids. V was clipped by 4 bases and J by 5 bases, with 15 bases between them. The CDR3 loop reads CASSRPGLSETQYF. DNA for the CDR3: TGTGCCAGCAGCCGCCCGGGACTGTCGGAGACCCAGTACTTC.

The J gene is TRBJ2-3, the V gene TRBV5-1; TRBD1 aligns across 9 bases. CDR1 and CDR2 (germline): SGHRS, YFSETQ. The junction had 15 bases not matched to a gene; V was cut back by 4 bases and J by 3 bases. The CDR3 totals 18 residues. The chain's CDR3 is CASSRRTGEIIRTDTQYF. The CDR3 DNA reads TGCGCCAGCAGCCGTCGGACAGGGGAAATAATAAGGACAGATACGCAGTATTTT. The full variable domain, completed using reference TRBV5-1 and TRBJ2-3, is KAGVTQTPRYLIKTRGQQVTLSCSPISGHRSVSWYQQTPGQGLQFLFEYFSETQRNKGNFPGRFSGRQFSNSRSEMNVSTLELGDSALYLCASSRRTGEIIRTDTQYFGPGTRLTVL.

This chain joins TRBV4-2 and TRBJ1-2; TRBD1 matches 8 bases. This CDR3 has 15 amino acids. Per the germline V gene, CDR1 is LGHNA and CDR2 is YNFKEQ. The ends lost 3 bases at V and 7 bases at J; junction bases unmatched: 10. CDR3 sequence (DNA): TGTGCCAGCAGCCATCCGGACAGGGAGGGGGGTGGCTACACCTTC. It is translated as CASSHPDREGGGYTF.